A single sample is the source of the 15 T cell receptor beta chains below, sequenced in a study of blood T cell repertoires in COVID-19. Method: immunoSEQ multiplex PCR; TCRdb's copy keeps in-frame clones and lacks some. The profile shows 200,000 to 250,000 clones, about 80% of them singletons. Source material: PBMCs or T cells enriched from blood (not recorded which). The receptors derive from a man in his forties or fifties who had recovered from COVID-19.

Notes on this clone: One end of the junction varies from germline; a read error may be responsible. The chain combines TRBV2 with TRBJ2-3; 7 bases fit TRBD2. The CDR3 consists of 11 residues. From germline, CDR1 is SNHLY and CDR2 FYNNEI. The CDR3 sequence is CATSSGQAQYF. The DNA of the CDR3 is TGTGCCACCAGTAGCGGGCAAGCGCAGTATTTT.

In its sample, this clone was seen a few times. The rearrangement links TRBV28 to TRBJ2-5; perhaps TRBD1 as D (5 bases). Germline values: CDR1 MDHEN, CDR2 SYDVKM. The CDR3 totals 13 residues. V shed 7 bases and J shed 3 bases, with 12 bases lying between them. CDR3 in amino acids: CASNKGHEETQYF. In nucleotides, the CDR3 is TGTGCCAGCAACAAGGGGCACGAAGAGACCCAGTACTTC.

The chain recombines TRBV19 with TRBJ2-3, with TRBD1 matching 8 bases. Germline V gives CDR1 LNHDA, CDR2 SQIVND (reference sequence). There are 15 residues in the CDR3. Trimming took 5 bases from V and 2 from J; bases not matched to a gene: 6. The CDR3 region is CASSRRGRSTDTQYF. DNA of the CDR3: TGTGCCAGTAGTCGCAGGGGGCGCTCCACAGATACGCAGTATTTT.

Of note for this clone: Other DNA sequences in this specimen translate into the identical CDR3. This sequence joins TRBV18 and TRBJ2-2, with TRBD1 as a possible D gene (5 bases). The CDR3 sequence is 14 residues long. Trimming removed 3 bases from V and 4 bases from J, with 9 bases in between. Germline V gene sequence: CDR1 KGHSH, CDR2 LQKENI. The CDR3: CASSPRGATGELFF. DNA of the CDR3: TGTGCCAGCTCACCTCGTGGGGCCACCGGGGAGCTGTTTTTT. The full variable domain, rest sourced from reference TRBV18 and TRBJ2-2, is NAGVMQNPRHLVRRRGQEARLRCSPMKGHSHVYWYRQLPEEGLKFMVYLQKENIIDESGMPKERFSAEFPKEGPSILRIQQVVRGDSAAYFCASSPRGATGELFFGEGSRLTVL.

The chain joins TRBV30 to TRBJ2-7; TRBD2 might be the D (6 bases). Trimming left V 8 bases short and J 6 bases short, with 17 bases between. The CDR3 loop spans 12 amino acids. Germline-derived CDR1 and CDR2 are GTSNPN and SVGIG (reference sequence). CDR3 protein: CAGGALLAEQYF. DNA for the CDR3: TGTGCCGGAGGGGCCCTACTAGCCGAGCAGTACTTC.

The V gene is TRBV29-1, the J gene TRBJ1-3; D unresolved. V lost 2 bases and J lost 0, with 20 bases in between. CDR3 length equals 18 residues. Per germline, CDR1 SQVTM and CDR2 ANQGSEA. The CDR3 nucleotides read TGCAGCGTTGAATATCTCGGTGGCAGGTCAGACTCTGGAAACACCATATATTTT. It codes for CSVEYLGGRSDSGNTIYF. The full variable domain, rest sourced from reference TRBV29-1 and TRBJ1-3, is SAVISQKPSRDICQRGTSLTIQCQVDSQVTMMFWYRQQPGQSLTLIATANQGSEATYESGFVIDKFPISRPNLTFSTLTVSNMSPEDSSIYLCSVEYLGGRSDSGNTIYFGEGSWLTVV.

This clone has just one count. V is TRBV5-5 and J is TRBJ2-3; 8 nucleotides align to TRBD1. Unmatched junction bases numbered 8, after V lost 4 bases and J lost 4 bases. This CDR3 contains 15 residues. The germline V gene encodes CDR1 SGHKS and CDR2 YYEKEE (reference sequence). The CDR3 sequence is CASSRQGNRADTQYF. CDR3 DNA: TGTGCCAGCAGCCGACAGGGGAACCGGGCAGATACGCAGTATTTT.

J is TRBJ1-2 and V is TRBV29-1, with 7 positions matching TRBD1. CDR1 is SQVTM and CDR2 is ANQGSEA in the germline V gene. CDR3 length: 12 amino acids. V shed 6 bases and J 5 bases; nucleotides not matched to a gene: 6. Written as DNA, the CDR3 is TGCAGCGTGCGGACAGGAACATATGGCTACACCTTC. As protein: CSVRTGTYGYTF.

The V and J genes are TRBV10-3 and TRBJ1-2; D is undetermined. Germline assignment: CDR1 ENHRY and CDR2 SYGVKD. V was clipped by 3 bases and J by 2 bases, with 7 bases between them. This CDR3 region has 13 residues. CDR3 sequence reads: CAISETENYGYTF. In DNA, the CDR3 is TGTGCCATCAGTGAAACCGAGAACTATGGCTACACCTTC.

The rearrangement joins TRBV7-2 to TRBJ2-3; 7 positions agree with TRBD1. The V gene end was trimmed by 3 bases and the J gene end by 4 bases; junction bases not matched to a gene: 10. From germline, CDR1 is SGHTA and CDR2 FQGNSA. The CDR3 contains 16 residues. The CDR3 spells CASSFMTGRGPDTQYF. The CDR3 bases are TGTGCCAGCAGCTTTATGACAGGGCGAGGCCCAGATACGCAGTATTTT.

The count of this clone is one. V and J are TRBV7-2 and TRBJ2-5, with a tentative D call TRBD2 (5 bases). This CDR3 has 15 amino acids. The V gene's germline CDR1 is SGHTA and CDR2 FQGNSA. V shed 7 bases and J shed 1 base, with 16 bases lying between them. The CDR3 loop is CASTPRRSGQETQYF. The CDR3 bases are TGTGCCAGCACCCCCCGAAGGAGCGGCCAAGAGACCCAGTACTTC.

V gene TRBV6-5 combines with J gene TRBJ1-2, with D possibly TRBD1 on 5 matching bases. V gave up 7 bases and J gave up 14 bases, with 17 bases separating them. The CDR3 runs 11 residues. Germline CDR1 is MNHEY and CDR2 is SVGAGI. The CDR3 bases are TGTGCCAGCAAGGGACTGCCCCCTGGGACCTTC. Protein sequence: CASKGLPPGTF.

The chain recombines TRBV15 with TRBJ2-1; 7 nucleotides agree with TRBD1. The CDR3 contains 17 residues. J was trimmed by 0 bases and V by 1 base; bases with no gene match: 6. Germline V gives CDR1 LNHNV, CDR2 YYDKDF (reference sequence). CDR3 nucleotides: TGTGCCACCAGCAGAGCGTTGACAGGGAGCTCCTACAATGAGCAGTTCTTC. This sequence encodes CATSRALTGSSYNEQFF.

V gene TRBV7-7 combines with J gene TRBJ2-3; D is unclear. Germline V gene lookup returns CDR1 SSHAT and CDR2 FNYEAQ (reference sequence). The CDR3 extends over 15 amino acids. Between the trimmed V and J ends, which lost 2 bases and 0 bases, there was a span of 9 bases. In DNA, the CDR3 is TGTGCCAGCAGCTTATTGCGAGCGAGCACAGATACGCAGTATTTT. Residues: CASSLLRASTDTQYF.

The chain employs TRBV29-1 and TRBJ2-7; 9 positions agree with TRBD1. There are 13 residues in the CDR3. CDR1 is SQVTM, CDR2 ANQGSEA, per germline. Trimming at V came to 3 bases and at J to 4 bases, leaving 4 bases not matched to a gene. The CDR3 DNA follows: TGCAGCGTTGAGGGACAGGGTGAATACGAGCAGTACTTC. Protein sequence: CSVEGQGEYEQYF.